This T cell receptor beta chain appears in the sequencing data of a study of T cells after yellow fever vaccination. The 5'RACE template-switching step produced TCR cDNA and added a universal primer site and UMIs. MiXCR, run by TCRdb on the 5' RACE reads, gives a single entry per CDR3 protein. Of around 200,000 distinct CDR3 sequences detected, approximately 10% appear once; the ten largest clones hold 36%. The sequencing used CD8+ T cells sorted from PBMCs, collected 15 days after the yellow fever booster vaccination. The source of this sequence is a man younger than 35 who received the YFV17D yellow fever vaccine.

In DNA, the CDR3 is TGTGCCAGCAGCCAAGATATACTAGCGGGGGGGCTTAACAGGGAGCAGTTCTTC. Translated: CASSQDILAGGLNREQFF. The chain carries TRBV4-2 and TRBJ2-1; 13 bases are shared with TRBD2. The CDR3 contains 18 residues. Germline lookup yields CDR1 LGHNA and CDR2 YNFKEQ. Trimming at V came to 0 bases and at J to 10 bases, leaving 12 bases not matched to a gene.